This T cell receptor beta chain emerged from a study of cytomegalovirus exposure and HLA in healthy donors. In regard to this clone: Its target is unknown.

Points from the study as a whole: Most TCR sequences proved rare, with some public TCRs found in many donors. Relative to equally common others, HLA-associated TCR beta chains showed greater clonal expansion in a later analysis.

The PCR contained 60 Vbeta and 13 Jbeta primers. Profiling relied on immunoSEQ multiplex PCR, and the TCRdb table lists in-frame clones only, not all of them. The sample comprises approximately 150,000 clones, around 75% of which are singletons, and approximately 2.8% rests with the top ten. The CDR3 runs to 13 residues. In germline, CDR1 is MDHEN, CDR2 SYDVKM. Trimming removed 2 bases at V and 2 bases at J, with 7 bases between. J is TRBJ2-7 and V is TRBV28; D is unresolved. Sequenced: PBMCs. The clonotype was recovered from a male donor in good health and CMV-seronegative. The CDR3 loop reads CASSLLGPYEQYF. CDR3 in DNA: TGTGCCAGCAGTTTACTGGGCCCCTACGAGCAGTACTTC.